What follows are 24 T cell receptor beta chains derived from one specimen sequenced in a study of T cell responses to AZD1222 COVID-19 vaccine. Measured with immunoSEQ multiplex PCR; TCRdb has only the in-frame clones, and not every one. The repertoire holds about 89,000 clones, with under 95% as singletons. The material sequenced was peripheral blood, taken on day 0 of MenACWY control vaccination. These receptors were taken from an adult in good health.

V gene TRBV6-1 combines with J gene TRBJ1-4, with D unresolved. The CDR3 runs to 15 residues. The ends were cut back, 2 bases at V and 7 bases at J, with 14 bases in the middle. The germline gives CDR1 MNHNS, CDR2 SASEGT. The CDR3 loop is CASSEMAPGSEKLFF. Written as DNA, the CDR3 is TGTGCCAGCAGTGAAATGGCCCCCGGGAGTGAAAAACTGTTTTTT.

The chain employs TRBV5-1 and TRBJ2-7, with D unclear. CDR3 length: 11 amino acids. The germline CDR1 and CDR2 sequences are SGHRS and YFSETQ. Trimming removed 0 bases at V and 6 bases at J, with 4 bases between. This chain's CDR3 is CASSLGPEQYF. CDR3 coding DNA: TGCGCCAGCAGCTTGGGACCCGAGCAGTACTTC.

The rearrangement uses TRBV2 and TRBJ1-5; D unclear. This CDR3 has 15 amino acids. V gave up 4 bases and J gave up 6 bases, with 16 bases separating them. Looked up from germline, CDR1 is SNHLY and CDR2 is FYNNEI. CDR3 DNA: TGTGCCAGCAGTGTCACCGGCAGGACCACTCAGCCCCAGCATTTT. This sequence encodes CASSVTGRTTQPQHF.

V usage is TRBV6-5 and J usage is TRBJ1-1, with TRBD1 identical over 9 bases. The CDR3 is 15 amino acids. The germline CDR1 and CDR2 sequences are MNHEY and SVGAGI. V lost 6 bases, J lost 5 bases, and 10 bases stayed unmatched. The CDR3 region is CASSIQGAAGTEAFF. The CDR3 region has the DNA TGTGCCAGCAGCATACAGGGGGCGGCGGGGACTGAAGCTTTCTTT.

CDR3 amino acids: CASSKESGNTEAFF. In DNA, the CDR3 is TGTGCCAGCAGCAAAGAGTCAGGGAACACTGAAGCTTTCTTT. The chain uses TRBV21-1 and TRBJ1-1; the listed D gene, TRBD1, was not tested against the DNA. TRBV21-1 is assigned pseudogene status. This CDR3 comprises 14 residues.

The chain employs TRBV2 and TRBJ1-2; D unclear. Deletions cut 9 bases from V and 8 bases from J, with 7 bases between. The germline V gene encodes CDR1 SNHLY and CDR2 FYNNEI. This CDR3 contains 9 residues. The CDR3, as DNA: TGTGCCAGTGGGGTCGGCTACACCTTC. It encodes CASGVGYTF.

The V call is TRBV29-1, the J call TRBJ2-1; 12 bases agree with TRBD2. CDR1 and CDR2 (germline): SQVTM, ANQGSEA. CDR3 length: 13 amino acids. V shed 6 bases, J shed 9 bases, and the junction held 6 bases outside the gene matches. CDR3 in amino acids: CSVGTSGRAEQFF. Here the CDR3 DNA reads TGCAGCGTCGGGACTAGCGGGCGGGCTGAGCAGTTCTTC.

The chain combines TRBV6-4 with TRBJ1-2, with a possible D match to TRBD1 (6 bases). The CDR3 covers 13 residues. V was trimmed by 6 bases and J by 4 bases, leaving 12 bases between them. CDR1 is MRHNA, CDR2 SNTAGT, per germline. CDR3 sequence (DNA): TGTGCCAGCAGCCTCGGGGGCGGCTATGGCTACACCTTC. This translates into CASSLGGGYGYTF.

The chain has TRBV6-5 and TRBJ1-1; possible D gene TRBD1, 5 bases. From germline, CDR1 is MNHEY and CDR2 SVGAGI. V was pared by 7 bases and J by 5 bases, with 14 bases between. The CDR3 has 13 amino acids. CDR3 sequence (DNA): TGTGCCAGCAAGGTCGGCGGGGGGACTGAAGCTTTCTTT. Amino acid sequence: CASKVGGGTEAFF.

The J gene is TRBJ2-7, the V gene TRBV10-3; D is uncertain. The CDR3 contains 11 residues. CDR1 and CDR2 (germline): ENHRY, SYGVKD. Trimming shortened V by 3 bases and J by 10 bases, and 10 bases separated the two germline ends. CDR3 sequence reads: CAISDGGGQYF. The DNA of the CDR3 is TGTGCCATCAGTGACGGCGGCGGTCAGTACTTC.

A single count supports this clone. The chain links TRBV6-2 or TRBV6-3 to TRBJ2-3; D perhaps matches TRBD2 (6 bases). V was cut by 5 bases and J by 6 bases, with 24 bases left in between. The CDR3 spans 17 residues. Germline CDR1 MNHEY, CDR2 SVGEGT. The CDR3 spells CASSLEGGQIYLDTQYF. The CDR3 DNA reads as TGTGCCAGCAGTCTAGAGGGAGGTCAAATATACCTGGATACGCAGTATTTT.

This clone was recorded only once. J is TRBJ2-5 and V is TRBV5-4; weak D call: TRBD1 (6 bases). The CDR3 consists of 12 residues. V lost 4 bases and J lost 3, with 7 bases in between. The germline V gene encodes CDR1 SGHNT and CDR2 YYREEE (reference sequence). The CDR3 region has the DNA TGTGCCAGCAGCAACAGGGAAGAGACCCAGTACTTC. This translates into CASSNREETQYF. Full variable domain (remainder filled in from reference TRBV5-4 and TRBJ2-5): ETGVTQSPTHLIKTRGQQVTLRCSSQSGHNTVSWYQQALGQGPQFIFQYYREEENGRGNFPPRFSGLQFPNYSSELNVNALELDDSALYLCASSNREETQYFGPGTRLLVL.

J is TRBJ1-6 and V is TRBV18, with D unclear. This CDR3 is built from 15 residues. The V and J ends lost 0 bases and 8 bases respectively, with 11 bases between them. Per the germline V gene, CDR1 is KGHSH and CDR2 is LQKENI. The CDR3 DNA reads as TGTGCCAGCTCACCACCGAACATAGAGGATTCACCCCTCCACTTT. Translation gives CASSPPNIEDSPLHF.

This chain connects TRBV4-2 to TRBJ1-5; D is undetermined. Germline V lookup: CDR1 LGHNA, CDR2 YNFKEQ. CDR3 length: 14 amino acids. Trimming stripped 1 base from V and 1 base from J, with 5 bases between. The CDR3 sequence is CASSQVGSNQPQHF. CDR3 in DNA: TGTGCCAGCAGCCAAGTAGGGAGCAATCAGCCCCAGCATTTT.

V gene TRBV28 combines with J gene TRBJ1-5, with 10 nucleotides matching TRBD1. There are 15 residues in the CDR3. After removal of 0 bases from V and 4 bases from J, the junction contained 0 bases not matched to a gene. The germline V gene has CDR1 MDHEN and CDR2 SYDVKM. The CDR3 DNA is TGTGCCAGCAGTTTATGGGGACAGGGGAATCAGCCCCAGCATTTT. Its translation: CASSLWGQGNQPQHF.

The CDR3 DNA reads TGTGCCAGTAGTATACTCCCCGGCGGGTCACCCCTCCACTTT. Encoded protein: CASSILPGGSPLHF. V gene TRBV19 combines with J gene TRBJ1-6; D gene uncertain. The CDR3 has 14 amino acids. Germline V gene sequence: CDR1 LNHDA, CDR2 SQIVND (reference sequence). V lost 2 bases and J 10 bases, leaving 12 bases between the germline ends. Drawing the rest from reference TRBV19 and TRBJ1-6, the complete variable domain is DGGITQSPKYLFRKEGQNVTLSCEQNLNHDAMYWYRQDPGQGLRLIYYSQIVNDFQKGDIAEGYSVSREKKESFPLTVTSAQKNPTAFYLCASSILPGGSPLHFGNGTRLTVT.

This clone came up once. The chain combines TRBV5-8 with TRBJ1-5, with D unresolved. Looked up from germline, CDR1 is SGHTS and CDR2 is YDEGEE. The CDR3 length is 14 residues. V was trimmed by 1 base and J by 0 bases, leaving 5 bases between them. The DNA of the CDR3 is TGTGCCAGCAGCTTGACGTATAGCAATCAGCCCCAGCATTTT. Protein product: CASSLTYSNQPQHF. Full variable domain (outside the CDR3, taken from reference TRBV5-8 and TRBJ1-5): EAGVTQSPTHLIKTRGQQATLRCSPISGHTSVYWYQQALGLGLQFLLWYDEGEERNRGNFPPRFSGRQFPNYSSELNVNALELEDSALYLCASSLTYSNQPQHFGDGTRLSIL.

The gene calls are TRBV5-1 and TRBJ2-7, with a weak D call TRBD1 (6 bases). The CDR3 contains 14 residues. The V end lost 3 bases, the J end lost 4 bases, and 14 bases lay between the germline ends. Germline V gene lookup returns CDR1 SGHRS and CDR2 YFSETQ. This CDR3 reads CASSSTGQVYEQYF. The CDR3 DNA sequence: TGCGCCAGCAGCTCAACAGGGCAGGTGTACGAGCAGTACTTC. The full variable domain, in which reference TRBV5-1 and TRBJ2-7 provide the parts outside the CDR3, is KAGVTQTPRYLIKTRGQQVTLSCSPISGHRSVSWYQQTPGQGLQFLFEYFSETQRNKGNFPGRFSGRQFSNSRSEMNVSTLELGDSALYLCASSSTGQVYEQYFGPGTRLTVT.

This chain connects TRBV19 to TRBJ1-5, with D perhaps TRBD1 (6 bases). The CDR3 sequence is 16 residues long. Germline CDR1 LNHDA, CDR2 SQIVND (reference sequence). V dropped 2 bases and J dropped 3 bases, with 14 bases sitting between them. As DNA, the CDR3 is TGTGCCAGTAGTATAATGGGGGCCCAAAACAATCAGCCCCAGCATTTT. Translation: CASSIMGAQNNQPQHF.

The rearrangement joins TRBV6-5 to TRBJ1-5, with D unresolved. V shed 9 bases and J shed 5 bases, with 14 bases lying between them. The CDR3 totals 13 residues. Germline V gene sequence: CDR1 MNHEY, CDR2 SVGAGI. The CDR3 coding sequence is TGTGCCAGGCTTAACAGAAGAGATCAGCCCCAGCATTTT. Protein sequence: CARLNRRDQPQHF.

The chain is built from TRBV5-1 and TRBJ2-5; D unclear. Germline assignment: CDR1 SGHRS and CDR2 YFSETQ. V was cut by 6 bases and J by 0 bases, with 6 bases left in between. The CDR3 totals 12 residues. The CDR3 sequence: CASTRDQETQYF. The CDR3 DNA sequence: TGCGCCAGCACTCGGGACCAAGAGACCCAGTACTTC.

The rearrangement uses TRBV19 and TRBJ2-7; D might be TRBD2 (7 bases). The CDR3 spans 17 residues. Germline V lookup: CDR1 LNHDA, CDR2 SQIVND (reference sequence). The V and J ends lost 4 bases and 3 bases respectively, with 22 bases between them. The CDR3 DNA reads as TGTGCCAGTAGTAGAACGGGCAGGGGAGGGGCGTACTACGAGCAGTACTTC. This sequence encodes CASSRTGRGGAYYEQYF.

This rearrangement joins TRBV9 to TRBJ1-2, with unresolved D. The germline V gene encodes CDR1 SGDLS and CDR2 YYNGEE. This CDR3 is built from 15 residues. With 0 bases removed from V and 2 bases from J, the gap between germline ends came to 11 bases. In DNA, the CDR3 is TGTGCCAGCAGCGTAGGCTCCAGTACCAACTATGGCTACACCTTC. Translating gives CASSVGSSTNYGYTF.

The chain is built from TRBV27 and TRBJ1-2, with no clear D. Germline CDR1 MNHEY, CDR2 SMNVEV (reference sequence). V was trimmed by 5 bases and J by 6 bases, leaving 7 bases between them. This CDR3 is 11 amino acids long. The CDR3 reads CASSPENGYTF. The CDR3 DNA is TGTGCCAGCAGTCCCGAGAATGGCTACACCTTC.